Listed here are 32 T cell receptor beta chains from one sample, sequenced in a study of CD8+ T cells in alopecia areata. The sequencing template was cDNA reverse transcribed from extracted RNA. Here immunoSEQ multiplex PCR was the method, and the copy in TCRdb shows in-frame clones only, minus some. The sample contains approximately 150,000 clones, approximately 70% of which appear only once. The sample was CD8+ T cells sorted from blood, taken at week 0. The receptors come from a human donor with alopecia areata.

The chain carries TRBV5-6 and TRBJ1-1; D is ambiguous. Looked up from germline, CDR1 is SGHDT and CDR2 is YYEEEE. The CDR3 contains 12 residues. The V end was cut by 5 bases, the J end by 1 base, with 6 bases between. CDR3: CASRLGNTEAFF. CDR3 DNA: TGTGCCAGCAGACTAGGGAACACTGAAGCTTTCTTT.

This clone was counted once. Relative to the germline gene, one junction end is altered; a read error may explain this. V usage is TRBV30 and J usage is TRBJ2-6; D gene ambiguous. This CDR3 spans 14 amino acids. Germline CDR1 is GTSNPN and CDR2 is SVGIG (reference sequence). The CDR3, as DNA: TGTGCCTGGAGTGGCCTTTCTGTGGCCAACGTCCTGACTTTC. The encoded protein is CAWSGLSVANVLTF.

Worth noting for this clone: The sample has other DNA sequences that encode this CDR3 too. This chain connects TRBV27 to TRBJ1-5; D gene unclear. From germline, CDR1 is MNHEY and CDR2 SMNVEV (reference sequence). Trimming shortened V by 6 bases and J by 3 bases, and 6 bases separated the two germline ends. The CDR3 spans 12 residues. The CDR3: CASSPLNQPQHF. In DNA, the CDR3 is TGTGCCAGCAGCCCGCTCAATCAGCCCCAGCATTTT.

J is TRBJ2-5 and V is TRBV29-1, with D perhaps being TRBD1 or TRBD2 (7 bases each). Germline CDR1 and CDR2: SQVTM and ANQGSEA. The CDR3 is made up of 15 amino acids. Trimming removed 5 bases at V and 2 bases at J, with 18 bases between. The chain's CDR3 is CSVLLRGGPQETQYF. DNA of the CDR3: TGCAGCGTTCTACTCAGGGGGGGGCCTCAAGAGACCCAGTACTTC.

This clone occurred a few times. This rearrangement joins TRBV4-2 to TRBJ2-1, with TRBD2 matching 7 bases. The CDR3 contains 13 residues. Trimming cost V 3 bases and J 7 bases; bases outside gene matches: 3. CDR1 and CDR2 from the germline V gene are LGHNA and YNFKEQ. This CDR3 reads CASSHGGGNEQFF. The DNA for the CDR3 is TGTGCCAGCAGCCATGGCGGGGGTAATGAGCAGTTCTTC.

The V and J genes are TRBV27 and TRBJ2-7; no definite D call. This CDR3 has 14 residues. Germline loops: CDR1 MNHEY, CDR2 SMNVEV (reference sequence). V was pared by 2 bases and J by 6 bases, with 14 bases between. The CDR3 protein is CASSLGSSLLEQYF. In DNA form, the CDR3 reads TGTGCCAGCAGTTTAGGCAGTAGCTTACTCGAGCAGTACTTC.

This clone was counted between two and nine times. In DNA, the CDR3 is TGTGCCAGCAGCCCTATAGCGGGAGTCAATGAGCAGTTCTTC. It translates to CASSPIAGVNEQFF. The rearrangement uses TRBV6-5 and TRBJ2-1; 9 bases agree with TRBD2. Germline-derived CDR1 and CDR2 are MNHEY and SVGAGI. V was pared by 6 bases and J by 6 bases, with 6 bases of the junction left unmatched. The length of the CDR3 is 14 residues.

This clone was observed a few times. The chain uses TRBV5-1 and TRBJ2-5; weak D call: TRBD1 (6 bases). The J call may not be correct, given that the DNA end is closer to TRBJ2-7. This CDR3 comprises 13 residues. CDR1 and CDR2 (germline): SGHRS, YFSETQ. In DNA form, the CDR3 reads TGCGCCAGCATTGGGGGCCCCACCTACGAGCAGTACTTC. It codes for CASIGGPTYEQYF.

The chain combines TRBV27 with TRBJ1-6; D call uncertain. Trimming took off 3 bases at V and 9 bases at J, with 12 bases between the two ends. CDR1 and CDR2 (germline): MNHEY, SMNVEV (reference sequence). The CDR3 totals 14 residues. The CDR3 coding sequence is TGTGCCAGCAGTTTGGGCTTTGGGATTTCACCCCTCCACTTT. Its translation: CASSLGFGISPLHF.

V usage is TRBV14 and J usage is TRBJ2-1; 10 nucleotides line up with TRBD2. The J segment lost 2 bases and the V segment lost 2 bases, leaving 6 bases of the junction unmatched. The CDR3 has 17 residues. Germline CDR1 SGHDN, CDR2 FVKESK. The CDR3 nucleotides are TGTGCCAGCAGCCAAAATAGCGGGGGGCCCGCCTACAATGAGCAGTTCTTC. It encodes CASSQNSGGPAYNEQFF.

The chain is built from TRBV13 and TRBJ2-1; 11 bases match TRBD1. Germline-derived CDR1 and CDR2 are PRHDT and FYEKMQ (reference sequence). CDR3 length equals 16 residues. The ends lost 4 bases at V and 4 bases at J; junction bases unmatched: 6. The CDR3: CASSSGTGGPYNEQFF. The CDR3 bases are TGTGCCAGCAGCTCGGGGACAGGGGGACCTTACAATGAGCAGTTCTTC. Drawing the rest from reference TRBV13 and TRBJ2-1, the complete variable domain is AAGVIQSPRHLIKEKRETATLKCYPIPRHDTVYWYQQGPGQDPQFLISFYEKMQSDKGSIPDRFSAQQFSDYHSELNMSSLELGDSALYFCASSSGTGGPYNEQFFGPGTRLTVL.

Note on this clone: At the DNA level, this CDR3 is encoded by other sequences in the same sample as well. The CDR3 DNA reads TGCAGCGTTGTAGGGACGGAGAACACTGAAGCTTTCTTT. It codes for CSVVGTENTEAFF. This chain links TRBV29-1 with TRBJ1-1, with D perhaps matching TRBD1 (5 bases). With 4 bases removed from V and 1 base from J, the gap between germline ends came to 10 bases. In germline, CDR1 is SQVTM, CDR2 ANQGSEA. There are 13 residues in the CDR3.

CDR3 sequence: CASSGPGQDYGYTF. The DNA for the CDR3 is TGTGCCAGCAGCGGCCCGGGACAGGACTATGGCTACACCTTC. The rearrangement joins TRBV9 to TRBJ1-2; 8 positions match TRBD1. Trimming took 3 bases from V and 3 from J; bases not matched to a gene: 4. The CDR3 is made up of 14 amino acids. The germline V gene encodes CDR1 SGDLS and CDR2 YYNGEE.

A few counts support this clone. The rearrangement joins TRBV7-9 to TRBJ2-3; 7 bases match TRBD1. This CDR3 region has 14 residues. Germline values: CDR1 SEHNR, CDR2 FQNEAQ (reference sequence). Losses at the gene ends were 5 bases for V and 5 bases for J; bases not matched to a gene: 7. The CDR3 spells CASSTGQTVDTQYF. The CDR3 nucleotides are TGTGCCAGCAGCACGGGACAGACTGTAGATACGCAGTATTTT.

This clone was seen a few times. The V and J genes are TRBV5-6 and TRBJ1-4; 10 nucleotides line up with TRBD1. This CDR3 has 15 residues. The junction had 5 bases not matched to a gene; V was cut back by 4 bases and J by 5 bases. From germline, CDR1 is SGHDT and CDR2 YYEEEE. The CDR3 is CASSETGGANEKLFF. CDR3 DNA: TGTGCCAGCAGCGAGACAGGGGGCGCAAATGAAAAACTGTTTTTT.

The chain has TRBV5-1 and TRBJ2-5; the match to TRBD2 covers 10 bases. The CDR3 covers 15 residues. The V and J ends lost 4 bases and 1 base, in that order; junction bases with no gene match: 4. The germline CDR1 and CDR2 sequences are SGHRS and YFSETQ. For the CDR3, the DNA is TGCGCCAGCAGCCCGAGACTAGCGGGCCAAGAGACCCAGTACTTC. This sequence encodes CASSPRLAGQETQYF.

This chain connects TRBV7-2 to TRBJ1-1, with 7 nucleotides matching TRBD1. Germline loops: CDR1 SGHTA, CDR2 FQGNSA. Trimming removed 1 base from V and 5 bases from J; junction bases left unmatched: 7. This CDR3 spans 15 amino acids. Written as DNA, the CDR3 is TGTGCCAGCAGCTTAGTGGTACAGGGGAGGACTGAAGCTTTCTTT. This encodes CASSLVVQGRTEAFF. The full variable domain, completed using reference TRBV7-2 and TRBJ1-1, is GAGVSQSPSNKVTEKGKDVELRCDPISGHTALYWYRQSLGQGLEFLIYFQGNSAPDKSGLPSDRFSAERTGGSVSTLTIQRTQQEDSAVYLCASSLVVQGRTEAFFGQGTRLTVV.

This chain uses TRBV11-2 with TRBJ2-3, with 7 bases matching TRBD2. CDR1 and CDR2 from the germline V gene are SGHAT and FQNNGV. The CDR3 covers 19 residues. J lost 0 bases, V lost 3 bases, and 15 bases had no gene match. The CDR3 sequence: CASSFVPIPAGPSTDTQYF. The DNA of the CDR3 is TGTGCCAGCAGCTTTGTCCCCATACCAGCGGGGCCCAGCACAGATACGCAGTATTTT.

This chain links TRBV29-1 with TRBJ2-1; D is ambiguous. The CDR3 sequence is 8 residues long. Trimming removed 4 bases at V and 9 bases at J, with 1 base between. Germline values: CDR1 SQVTM, CDR2 ANQGSEA. The CDR3 reads CSVGEQFF. DNA of the CDR3: TGCAGCGTTGGTGAGCAGTTCTTC.

This chain links TRBV9 with TRBJ1-1; no clear D. The length of the CDR3 is 14 residues. Trimming pared 6 bases from V and 0 bases from J, leaving 12 bases between. CDR1 is SGDLS, CDR2 YYNGEE, per germline. CDR3 sequence (DNA): TGTGCCAGCAACCCTTTCGACGTGAACACTGAAGCTTTCTTT. Translating gives CASNPFDVNTEAFF.

This clone was counted between two and nine times. The chain couples TRBV15 to TRBJ2-7; no definite D call. Germline V gene sequence: CDR1 LNHNV, CDR2 YYDKDF (reference sequence). The CDR3 is made up of 12 amino acids. V was clipped by 1 base and J by 6 bases, with 7 bases between them. Written as DNA, the CDR3 is TGTGCCACCAGCAGAGTGTCGTTCGAGCAGTACTTC. Amino acid sequence: CATSRVSFEQYF.

The J gene is TRBJ2-3, the V gene TRBV6-5; unclear D gene. Looked up from germline, CDR1 is MNHEY and CDR2 is SVGAGI. V was trimmed by 2 bases and J by 1 base, leaving 10 bases between them. The CDR3 runs 15 residues. CDR3: CASSYEDGRTDTQYF. CDR3 DNA: TGTGCCAGCAGTTACGAGGACGGCCGCACAGATACGCAGTATTTT.

The CDR3 loop is CASSFWAVNTGELFF. Here the CDR3 DNA reads TGTGCCAGCAGCTTTTGGGCGGTGAACACCGGGGAGCTGTTTTTT. The rearrangement uses TRBV7-2 and TRBJ2-2; D is undetermined. The germline V gene encodes CDR1 SGHTA and CDR2 FQGNSA. This CDR3 has 15 amino acids. Trimming removed 3 bases at V and 1 base at J, with 9 bases between.

J is TRBJ1-4 and V is TRBV10-3; D gene ambiguous. The V end lost 10 bases, the J end lost 2 bases, and 11 bases lay between the germline ends. CDR3 length: 13 amino acids. In germline, CDR1 is ENHRY, CDR2 SYGVKD. CDR3 sequence: CATMVDTNEKLFF. The CDR3 DNA reads TGTGCCACCATGGTCGACACTAATGAAAAACTGTTTTTT.

This clone appeared a few times. The J gene is TRBJ2-1, the V gene TRBV14, with D unresolved. V was clipped by 4 bases and J by 4 bases, with 14 bases between them. CDR1 is SGHDN, CDR2 FVKESK, per germline. The CDR3 has 15 amino acids. This CDR3 reads CASSPAARIYNEQFF. The CDR3 DNA is TGTGCCAGCAGCCCCGCGGCGCGGATTTACAATGAGCAGTTCTTC.

The genes are TRBV2 and TRBJ2-5; no clear D. Looked up from germline, CDR1 is SNHLY and CDR2 is FYNNEI. The CDR3 runs 14 residues. Trimming cost V 9 bases and J 5 bases, with 19 bases left between them. CDR3 in DNA: TGTGCCAGAGGAGACCCTCCTGCTAGGGAGACCCAGTACTTC. Its protein product is CARGDPPARETQYF. The full variable domain, rest sourced from reference TRBV2 and TRBJ2-5, is EPEVTQTPSHQVTQMGQEVILRCVPISNHLYFYWYRQILGQKVEFLVSFYNNEISEKSEIFDDQFSVERPDGSNFTLKIRSTKLEDSAMYFCARGDPPARETQYFGPGTRLLVL.

The chain recombines TRBV15 with TRBJ1-5; D perhaps matches TRBD1 (5 bases). Germline V gene lookup returns CDR1 LNHNV and CDR2 YYDKDF (reference sequence). Trimming left V 5 bases short and J 5 bases short, with 19 bases between. The CDR3 runs 16 residues. The CDR3 loop is CATSGGEGTGDQPQHF. In DNA form, the CDR3 reads TGTGCCACCAGCGGAGGAGAGGGGACGGGAGATCAGCCCCAGCATTTT. The full variable domain, rest sourced from reference TRBV15 and TRBJ1-5, is DAMVIQNPRYQVTQFGKPVTLSCSQTLNHNVMYWYQQKSSQAPKLLFHYYDKDFNNEADTPDNFQSRRPNTSFCFLDIRSPGLGDTAMYLCATSGGEGTGDQPQHFGDGTRLSIL.

The V and J genes are TRBV4-1 and TRBJ1-1, with D hard to call. CDR1 and CDR2 from the germline V gene are MGHRA and YSYEKL. This CDR3 region has 13 residues. V was trimmed by 9 bases and J by 1 base, leaving 12 bases between them. The DNA for the CDR3 is TGCGCCAGTACGCTGGGTACGAACACTGAAGCTTTCTTT. This codes for CASTLGTNTEAFF.

The CDR3 region has the DNA TGTGCCAGTACTTCAGGGGAGTATAGCAATCAGCCCCAGCATTTT. Residues: CASTSGEYSNQPQHF. The V call is TRBV19, the J call TRBJ1-5, with a tentative D call TRBD1 (6 bases). CDR1 is LNHDA, CDR2 SQIVND, per germline (reference sequence). This CDR3 is built from 15 residues. V lost 7 bases to trimming and J lost 0 bases, with 13 bases between them.

This chain links TRBV4-1 with TRBJ2-3; D may match TRBD1 or TRBD2 (5 bases each). Germline lookup yields CDR1 MGHRA and CDR2 YSYEKL. V was shortened by 1 base and J by 12 bases, with 14 bases between the two germline ends. The CDR3 runs 13 residues. For the CDR3, the DNA is TGCGCCAGCAGCCAAGCTACCAGTGGGGGACAGTATTTT. It codes for CASSQATSGGQYF.

The chain links TRBV18 to TRBJ1-1; D may be TRBD1 (6 bases). The germline CDR1 and CDR2 sequences are KGHSH and LQKENI. CDR3 length: 17 amino acids. V was clipped by 3 bases and J by 0 bases, with 17 bases between them. For the CDR3, the DNA is TGTGCCAGCTCACCCTGGGGGCAGGACACAATGAACACTGAAGCTTTCTTT. It encodes CASSPWGQDTMNTEAFF.

The chain couples TRBV27 to TRBJ1-5; the match to TRBD1 covers 9 bases. Germline CDR1 reads MNHEY; CDR2 reads SMNVEV (reference sequence). CDR3 size: 15 residues. V lost 3 bases and J lost 7; bases outside the gene matches: 7. The CDR3 nucleotides are TGTGCCAGCAGTTTTGCGGGACAGGGAGGGCAGCCCCAGCATTTT. Translating gives CASSFAGQGGQPQHF.